This TCR beta chain was found in a study of esophageal squamous cell carcinoma under preoperative chemotherapy. This sample's time point: before preoperative PTX-NDP chemotherapy. Paclitaxel-nedaplatin chemotherapy was given to patients ahead of their surgery. Each CDR3 protein is one row after TCRdb ran MiXCR on the PCR reads. This sample has about 15,000 distinct CDR3 sequences; around three fifths occur once, and the top ten carry around 53%. The sample here was taken from a patient given preoperative chemotherapy. This clonotype was sampled from a human donor with esophageal squamous cell carcinoma. The donor label of this sample is uncertain.

The CDR3 region has the DNA TGTGCCAGCAGCTTAGACACGGGGAGGGGGACAGATACGCAGTATTTT. As protein: CASSLDTGRGTDTQYF. The chain combines TRBV7-2 with TRBJ2-3; D perhaps matches TRBD2 (7 bases). With 1 base removed from V and 3 bases from J, the gap between germline ends came to 14 bases. CDR1 SGHTA and CDR2 FQGNSA come from the germline V gene. The CDR3 spans 16 residues.